This passage covers 27 T cell receptor beta chains from one sample sequenced in a study of blood T cell repertoires in COVID-19 (dated by TCRdb to 2020 to 2022). Library generation was performed with the immunoSEQ multiplex PCR assay. TCRdb limited this immuneACCESS table to in-frame rearrangements with V and J called. A share of clones is missing; checked studies link under half to unresolved V genes, and the rest is unexplained. In all, the sample holds approximately 71,000 clones, and approximately 90% of those were seen once. Under 6.5% of the sample is taken by the ten largest. The sample was peripheral blood. These receptors all come from a woman under 30 with acute or convalescent COVID-19.

The chain recombines TRBV7-2 with TRBJ1-5; D not resolved. The CDR3 consists of 13 residues. The V end lost 1 base, the J end lost 7 bases, and 8 bases lay between the germline ends. Per the germline V gene, CDR1 is SGHTA and CDR2 is FQGNSA. In nucleotides, the CDR3 is TGTGCCAGCAGCTTAGACCCCAGACAGCCCCAGCATTTT. Residues: CASSLDPRQPQHF.

This chain joins TRBV5-1 and TRBJ2-1, with 8 nucleotides matching TRBD1. V lost 3 bases to trimming and J lost 9 bases; unmatched junction nucleotides: 5. The CDR3 sequence is 13 residues long. In germline, CDR1 is SGHRS, CDR2 YFSETQ. The CDR3 nucleotides read TGCGCCAGCAGCTCGCAGGGGGCCAGTGAGCAGTTCTTC. Protein product: CASSSQGASEQFF.

The rearrangement links TRBV5-6 to TRBJ2-5, with D hard to call. Between the trimmed V and J ends, which lost 2 bases and 4 bases, there was a span of 9 bases. CDR3 length equals 13 residues. Germline values: CDR1 SGHDT, CDR2 YYEEEE. CDR3 residues: CASSLAARETQYF. The CDR3 coding sequence is TGTGCCAGCAGCTTAGCAGCGCGAGAGACCCAGTACTTC.

This chain connects TRBV27 to TRBJ1-6; 7 nucleotides align to TRBD1. V shed 5 bases, J shed 10 bases, and the junction held 5 bases outside the gene matches. The CDR3 consists of 13 residues. The germline V gene has CDR1 MNHEY and CDR2 SMNVEV (reference sequence). For the CDR3, the DNA is TGTGCCAGCAGTCGGGACAGAAGCTCACCCCTCCACTTT. It encodes CASSRDRSSPLHF.

The chain combines TRBV2 with TRBJ2-5; 7 bases fit TRBD2. The junction had 6 bases not matched to a gene; V was cut back by 5 bases and J by 0 bases. This CDR3 contains 15 residues. The V gene's germline CDR1 is SNHLY and CDR2 FYNNEI. This chain's CDR3 is CASSPSGGYQETQYF. The CDR3 DNA is TGTGCCAGCAGTCCTAGCGGAGGGTACCAAGAGACCCAGTACTTC.

This clone was seen a single time. This chain links TRBV6-5 with TRBJ2-7, with TRBD2 matching over 12 bases. The ends lost 5 bases at V and 3 bases at J; junction bases unmatched: 5. The germline gives CDR1 MNHEY, CDR2 SVGAGI. CDR3 length: 15 amino acids. As DNA, the CDR3 is TGTGCCAGCAGTCCCCGGACTAGCGGGAACTACGAGCAGTACTTC. Translating gives CASSPRTSGNYEQYF.

The V call is TRBV9, the J call TRBJ2-5; perhaps TRBD1 as D (5 bases). CDR1 is SGDLS and CDR2 is YYNGEE in the germline V gene. The CDR3 spans 15 residues. V gave up 0 bases and J gave up 5 bases, with 14 bases separating them. DNA for the CDR3: TGTGCCAGCAGCGTAGAGGACCTACCAGGGGAGACCCAGTACTTC. Protein product: CASSVEDLPGETQYF.

The V and J genes are TRBV28 and TRBJ2-2, with D possibly TRBD1 on 5 matching bases. V gave up 6 bases and J gave up 4 bases, with 18 bases separating them. The CDR3 spans 16 residues. Germline CDR1 MDHEN, CDR2 SYDVKM. The CDR3 loop is CASSPSSAGRTGELFF. The CDR3 region has the DNA TGTGCCAGCAGCCCCTCTTCGGCAGGGCGCACCGGGGAGCTGTTTTTT.

The chain couples TRBV10-2 to TRBJ1-2; the D gene is possibly TRBD1 (5 bases). This CDR3 is 14 amino acids long. V lost 3 bases to trimming and J lost 5 bases, with 13 bases between them. The germline gives CDR1 WSHSY, CDR2 SAAADI. CDR3: CASSDQGREYGYTF. Written as DNA, the CDR3 is TGCGCCAGCAGTGACCAGGGACGGGAGTATGGCTACACCTTC.

The chain combines TRBV2 with TRBJ2-7, with D tentatively TRBD1 (6 bases). V dropped 4 bases and J dropped 2 bases, with 9 bases sitting between them. CDR1 is SNHLY, CDR2 FYNNEI, per germline. The CDR3 is 13 amino acids. The CDR3 region is CASSASGAYEQYF. CDR3 bases: TGTGCCAGCAGTGCTTCAGGGGCCTACGAGCAGTACTTC.

This chain uses TRBV5-1 with TRBJ2-1, with TRBD2 matching over 11 bases. CDR1 and CDR2 from the germline V gene are SGHRS and YFSETQ. There are 14 residues in the CDR3. The junction had 6 bases not matched to a gene; V was cut back by 3 bases and J by 10 bases. DNA for the CDR3: TGCGCCAGCAGCTCCCGAACTAGCGGGGGAGAGCAGTTCTTC. Translating gives CASSSRTSGGEQFF.

The rearrangement links TRBV15 to TRBJ2-3, with a weak D call TRBD1 (5 bases). Germline V gene lookup returns CDR1 LNHNV and CDR2 YYDKDF (reference sequence). The CDR3 runs 15 residues. Trimming removed 1 base at V and 1 base at J, with 9 bases between. CDR3 bases: TGTGCCACCAGCAGAGTTCTAGGGGGCACAGATACGCAGTATTTT. Protein: CATSRVLGGTDTQYF.

This clone is a singleton in its sample. The chain combines TRBV6-5 with TRBJ1-2; the D is unclear. This CDR3 contains 15 residues. CDR1 and CDR2 (germline): MNHEY, SVGAGI. Trimming removed 8 bases from V and 2 bases from J, with 18 bases in between. CDR3 nucleotides: TGTGCCAGCGCCCCGATGGCGGCAGCGAACTATGGCTACACCTTC. Translation: CASAPMAAANYGYTF.

This clone has a single count. The chain joins TRBV4-1 to TRBJ2-7; tentatively, D is TRBD2 (6 bases). CDR3 length equals 15 residues. Germline V gives CDR1 MGHRA, CDR2 YSYEKL. V shed 0 bases and J shed 6 bases, with 15 bases lying between them. For the CDR3, the DNA is TGCGCCAGCAGCCAAGATCGGGAGACTAGAAGCGAGCAGTACTTC. Protein: CASSQDRETRSEQYF.

V and J are TRBV7-2 and TRBJ1-2, with TRBD1 identical over 7 bases. The junction had 14 bases not matched to a gene; V was cut back by 1 base and J by 3 bases. The germline CDR1 and CDR2 sequences are SGHTA and FQGNSA. CDR3 length: 18 residues. Here the CDR3 reads CASSLGGGTGAPHYGYTF. DNA of the CDR3: TGTGCCAGCAGCTTAGGAGGAGGCACAGGGGCCCCCCACTATGGCTACACCTTC.

This chain joins TRBV7-9 and TRBJ1-1; weak D call: TRBD1 (6 bases). CDR1 SEHNR and CDR2 FQNEAQ come from the germline V gene (reference sequence). The ends were cut back, 0 bases at V and 5 bases at J, with 13 bases in the middle. This CDR3 has 15 amino acids. The CDR3 protein is CASSLAMGAMTEAFF. CDR3 sequence (DNA): TGTGCCAGCAGCTTAGCTATGGGGGCTATGACTGAAGCTTTCTTT.

This sequence joins TRBV3-1 (or the pseudogene TRBV3-2) and TRBJ2-1; 7 bases map to TRBD2. V dropped 1 base and J dropped 6; count of bases not matched to a gene: 9. CDR1 LGHDT and CDR2 YNNKEL come from the germline V gene (reference sequence). CDR3 size: 16 residues. CDR3 sequence (DNA): TGTGCCAGCAGCCAAGCGGGACTATTGGGCCCCAATGAGCAGTTCTTC. Translated, it gives CASSQAGLLGPNEQFF.

CDR3 nucleotides: TGCAGCGTTGGGGGCAGGGATGGCTACACCTTC. Translation gives CSVGGRDGYTF. The genes are TRBV29-1 and TRBJ1-2; D perhaps matches TRBD1 (5 bases). This CDR3 comprises 11 residues. Between the trimmed V and J ends, which lost 4 bases and 6 bases, there was a span of 9 bases. CDR1 is SQVTM and CDR2 is ANQGSEA in the germline V gene.

The rearrangement joins TRBV24-1 to TRBJ2-2; 10 bases agree with TRBD2. This CDR3 comprises 18 residues. Germline lookup yields CDR1 KGHDR and CDR2 SFDVKD. Losses at the gene ends were 3 bases for V and 3 bases for J; bases not matched to a gene: 9. CDR3 in amino acids: CATSDGSSGRADTGELFF. CDR3 DNA: TGTGCCACCAGTGATGGGTCCAGCGGGAGGGCGGACACCGGGGAGCTGTTTTTT.

This sequence joins TRBV7-9 and TRBJ1-1; D unclear. The germline V gene encodes CDR1 SEHNR and CDR2 FQNEAQ (reference sequence). V was clipped by 4 bases and J by 0 bases, with 12 bases between them. The CDR3 is made up of 15 amino acids. CDR3 in DNA: TGTGCCAGCAGCTCATACCTAGAGATGAACACTGAAGCTTTCTTT. It yields the protein CASSSYLEMNTEAFF.

This chain uses TRBV12-3 or TRBV12-4 with TRBJ2-7, with 7 bases aligning to TRBD1. The V segment lost 5 bases and the J segment 2 bases; nucleotides outside the gene matches: 3. The CDR3 has 13 amino acids. DNA of the CDR3: TGTGCCAGCAGTACGGACAGGCCCTACGAGCAGTACTTC. Translation gives CASSTDRPYEQYF.

The chain is built from TRBV12-3 or TRBV12-4 and TRBJ1-2; D unresolved. The CDR3 has 12 residues. The germline V and J ends were trimmed by 5 bases and 2 bases, with 6 bases remaining between them. The CDR3 loop is CASSRGNYGYTF. DNA of the CDR3: TGTGCCAGCAGTCGGGGAAACTATGGCTACACCTTC.

V gene TRBV6-6 combines with J gene TRBJ1-2, with 12 bases aligning to TRBD1. The germline gives CDR1 MNHNY, CDR2 SVGAGI (reference sequence). The trim removed 6 bases at V and 7 bases at J, leaving 6 bases unmatched. The length of the CDR3 is 14 residues. CDR3 amino acids: CASREGQGAFGYTF. Here the CDR3 DNA reads TGTGCCAGCAGGGAGGGACAGGGGGCGTTTGGCTACACCTTC.

The J gene is TRBJ1-2, the V gene TRBV6-2 or TRBV6-3; TRBD1 aligns across 9 bases. J lost 4 bases, V lost 5 bases, and 17 bases had no gene match. Germline-derived CDR1 and CDR2 are MNHEY and SVGEGT. The CDR3 runs 18 residues. The CDR3 spells CASSPSYDTGQGSYGYTF. CDR3 DNA: TGTGCCAGCAGTCCGTCTTACGACACGGGACAGGGAAGCTATGGCTACACCTTC.

The sample holds a few counts of this clone. The chain carries TRBV19 and TRBJ1-1; TRBD1 agrees at 7 bases. V shed 7 bases and J 3 bases; nucleotides not matched to a gene: 8. The CDR3 has 14 amino acids. Germline loops: CDR1 LNHDA, CDR2 SQIVND (reference sequence). The CDR3: CASNNDRADTEAFF. DNA for the CDR3: TGTGCCAGTAACAATGACAGGGCGGACACTGAAGCTTTCTTT.

V gene TRBV29-1 combines with J gene TRBJ2-7; D is perhaps TRBD2 (5 bases). The CDR3 contains 15 residues. Trimming stripped 1 base from V and 0 bases from J, with 13 bases between. CDR1 and CDR2 from the germline V gene are SQVTM and ANQGSEA. The CDR3 region is CSVEVGVGVSYEQYF. The CDR3 DNA reads as TGCAGCGTTGAAGTGGGAGTGGGAGTCTCCTACGAGCAGTACTTC.

V gene TRBV29-1 combines with J gene TRBJ2-1, with unresolved D. Germline V gene sequence: CDR1 SQVTM, CDR2 ANQGSEA. V was pared by 6 bases and J by 4 bases, with 4 bases between. CDR3 length: 10 residues. CDR3 nucleotide sequence: TGCAGCGTCGGTTACAATGAGCAGTTCTTC. Translated: CSVGYNEQFF.